One sample yielded the 2 T cell receptor beta chains listed below, sequenced in a study of T cell responses to AZD1222 COVID-19 vaccine. Using immunoSEQ multiplex PCR, the repertoire was profiled, and TCRdb retains in-frame clones only, with some absent. Counted here are 160,000 or so clones, more than 85% occurring once; the ten biggest clones make up 4.4%. The specimen comprised peripheral blood, sampled on day 0 of AZD1222 vaccination. These receptor sequences come from an adult in good health.

CDR3 DNA: TGTGCCTGGAGTGTACTGGGGACCGGGGAGCTGTTTTTT. It codes for CAWSVLGTGELFF. This sequence joins TRBV30 and TRBJ2-2; D is ambiguous. V lost 0 bases to trimming and J lost 5 bases, with 7 bases between them. Germline assignment: CDR1 GTSNPN and CDR2 SVGIG (reference sequence). The CDR3 is 13 residues long.

As DNA, the CDR3 is TGTGCCAGCAGTTACTCTGCGGGAGGCTGGGAGACCCAGTACTTC. It codes for CASSYSAGGWETQYF. The chain has TRBV6-5 and TRBJ2-5; 8 positions agree with TRBD2. With V trimmed by 0 bases and J by 5 bases, 5 bases remained unmatched. Per germline, CDR1 MNHEY and CDR2 SVGAGI. The CDR3 length is 15 residues.